This is a list of T cell receptor beta chains from one sample in a study of blood T cell repertoires in COVID-19. The table came from immunoSEQ multiplex PCR; TCRdb's copy has only in-frame clones and leaves some out. The table shows about 150,000 clones, with around 87% occurring only once. Sequencing used peripheral blood. These receptors all come from a woman older than 75 with COVID-19, enrolled during active disease. The CDR3 runs from the conserved cysteine through the conserved F or W. D genes are given only for firm matches. The size entry is marked missing in some rows and otherwise reads once, few, many or a size class.

size: -
V: TRBV28
J: TRBJ1-2
length: 16
D: TRBD1
CDR3: CASSRLWGQGVDGYTF
DNA: TGTGCCAGCAGCCGTCTGTGGGGACAGGGGGTCGATGGCTACACCTTC

size: -
V: TRBV5-6
J: TRBJ1-1
length: 14
D: -
CDR3: CASSWDNQNTEAFF
DNA: TGTGCCAGCAGCTGGGACAACCAGAACACTGAAGCTTTCTTT

size: -
V: TRBV5-1
J: TRBJ2-7
length: 14
D: -
CDR3: CASSSQGTVYEQYF
DNA: TGCGCCAGCAGCTCACAGGGTACGGTCTACGAGCAGTACTTC

size: -
V: TRBV28
J: TRBJ1-1
length: 15
D: -
CDR3: CASSLLGTGDTEAFF
DNA: TGTGCCAGCAGTTTACTCGGAACCGGGGACACTGAAGCTTTCTTT

size: -
V: TRBV5-4
J: TRBJ2-1
length: 15
D: -
CDR3: CASSLVSTNYNEQFF
DNA: TGTGCCAGCAGCTTGGTGTCTACCAACTACAATGAGCAGTTCTTC

size: few
V: TRBV15
J: TRBJ2-1
length: 15
D: TRBD2
CDR3: CATSRDYLAGNEQFF
DNA: TGTGCCACCAGCAGAGATTATCTAGCGGGCAATGAGCAGTTCTTC

size: -
V: TRBV6-6
J: TRBJ1-5
length: 13
D: -
CDR3: CASDGGSNQPQHF
DNA: TGTGCCAGCGATGGGGGGAGCAATCAGCCCCAGCATTTT

size: -
V: TRBV9
J: TRBJ1-1
length: 15
D: -
CDR3: CASSPQPTMNTEAFF
DNA: TGTGCCAGCAGCCCCCAGCCGACTATGAACACTGAAGCTTTCTTT

size: once
V: TRBV28
J: TRBJ2-1
length: 15
D: -
CDR3: CASSSDLSSYNEQFF
DNA: TGTGCCAGCAGTTCGGACTTAAGCTCCTACAATGAGCAGTTCTTC

size: once
V: TRBV20-1
J: TRBJ2-1
length: 14
D: -
CDR3: CSASRDGSRNEQFF
DNA: TGCAGTGCTAGTAGGGACGGGAGTAGGAATGAGCAGTTCTTC

size: many
V: TRBV29-1
J: TRBJ2-7
length: 14
D: TRBD1
CDR3: CSVEALGQGDEQYF
DNA: TGCAGCGTTGAAGCCCTAGGGCAGGGGGACGAGCAGTACTTC

size: -
V: TRBV11-3
J: TRBJ2-2
length: 15
D: TRBD2
CDR3: CASSQRAGGTGELFF
DNA: TGTGCCAGCAGCCAGAGAGCGGGGGGCACCGGGGAGCTGTTTTTT

size: -
V: TRBV4-3
J: TRBJ1-1
length: 14
D: -
CDR3: CASSQARGNTEAFF
DNA: TGCGCCAGCAGCCAAGCCAGAGGGAACACTGAAGCTTTCTTT

size: -
V: TRBV6-2/TRBV6-3
J: TRBJ2-7
length: 13
D: TRBD1
CDR3: CASSDGQGIEQYF
DNA: TGTGCCAGCAGTGACGGACAGGGCATCGAGCAGTACTTC

size: -
V: TRBV6-2/TRBV6-3
J: TRBJ2-7
length: 16
D: TRBD1
CDR3: CASSYQQGGILYEQYF
DNA: TGTGCCAGCAGTTACCAACAGGGGGGAATACTCTACGAGCAGTACTTC

size: -
V: TRBV5-4
J: TRBJ2-1
length: 16
D: TRBD1
CDR3: CASSLGGLTGDNEQFF
DNA: TGTGCCAGCAGCTTGGGAGGGCTCACAGGGGACAATGAGCAGTTCTTC

size: -
V: TRBV4-3
J: TRBJ2-7
length: 15
D: TRBD2
CDR3: CASSRSFGAGFEQYF
DNA: TGCGCCAGCAGCCGGTCGTTCGGAGCGGGGTTTGAGCAGTACTTC

size: -
V: TRBV28
J: TRBJ1-4
length: 13
D: -
CDR3: CASMDRVREKLFF
DNA: TGTGCCAGCATGGACAGAGTAAGGGAAAAACTGTTTTTT

size: -
V: TRBV2
J: TRBJ2-3
length: 15
D: -
CDR3: CASSEGAYPTDTQYF
DNA: TGTGCCAGCAGTGAAGGCGCCTACCCAACAGATACGCAGTATTTT

size: once
V: TRBV18
J: TRBJ1-5
length: 15
D: TRBD1
CDR3: CASSQGQSYNQPQHF
DNA: TGTGCCAGCTCACAGGGACAGTCCTACAATCAGCCCCAGCATTTT

size: -
V: TRBV27
J: TRBJ1-4
length: 15
D: -
CDR3: CASSLGVATNEKLFF
DNA: TGTGCCAGCAGTTTGGGAGTCGCAACTAATGAAAAACTGTTTTTT

size: -
V: TRBV18
J: TRBJ2-2
length: 13
D: TRBD1
CDR3: CASSSTGTGELFF
DNA: TGTGCCAGCTCATCGACAGGGACCGGGGAGCTGTTTTTT

size: -
V: TRBV7-9
J: TRBJ2-2
length: 15
D: -
CDR3: CASSFRGANTGELFF
DNA: TGTGCCAGCAGCTTCCGCGGCGCGAACACCGGGGAGCTGTTTTTT